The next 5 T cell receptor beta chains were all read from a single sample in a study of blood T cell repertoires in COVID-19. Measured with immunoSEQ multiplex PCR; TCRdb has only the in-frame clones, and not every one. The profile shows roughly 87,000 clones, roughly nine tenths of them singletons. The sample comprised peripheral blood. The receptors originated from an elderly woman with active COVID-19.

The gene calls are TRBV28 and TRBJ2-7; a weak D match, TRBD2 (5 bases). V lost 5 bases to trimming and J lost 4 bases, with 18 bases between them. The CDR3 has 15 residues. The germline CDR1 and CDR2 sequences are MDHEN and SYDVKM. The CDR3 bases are TGTGCCAGCAGTCCTCCCGGACCGGGGAAATACGAGCAGTACTTC. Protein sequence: CASSPPGPGKYEQYF.

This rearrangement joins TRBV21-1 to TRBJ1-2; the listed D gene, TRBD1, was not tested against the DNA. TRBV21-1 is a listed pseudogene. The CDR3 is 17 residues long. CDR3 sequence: CASSNRDTHHANYGYTF. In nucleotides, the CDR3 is TGTGCCAGCAGCAATAGGGACACTCATCATGCTAACTATGGCTACACCTTC.

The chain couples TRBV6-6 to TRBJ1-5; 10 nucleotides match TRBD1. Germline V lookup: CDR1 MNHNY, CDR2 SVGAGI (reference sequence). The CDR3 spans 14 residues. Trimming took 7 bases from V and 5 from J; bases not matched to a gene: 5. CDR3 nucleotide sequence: TGTGCCAGCAATCGACAGGGGGCGGATCAGCCCCAGCATTTT. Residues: CASNRQGADQPQHF.

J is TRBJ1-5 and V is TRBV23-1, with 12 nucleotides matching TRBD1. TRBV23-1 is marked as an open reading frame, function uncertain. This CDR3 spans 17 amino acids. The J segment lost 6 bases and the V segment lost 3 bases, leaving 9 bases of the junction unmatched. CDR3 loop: CASSQTGDRGHGQPQHF. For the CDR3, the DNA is TGCGCCAGCAGTCAGACGGGGGACAGGGGGCACGGTCAGCCCCAGCATTTT.

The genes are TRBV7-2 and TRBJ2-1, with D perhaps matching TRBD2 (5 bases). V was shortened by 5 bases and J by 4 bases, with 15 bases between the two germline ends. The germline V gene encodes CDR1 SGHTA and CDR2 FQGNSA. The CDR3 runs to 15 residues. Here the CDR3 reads CASSPEGFPYNEQFF. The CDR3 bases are TGTGCCAGCAGCCCCGAGGGCTTCCCGTACAATGAGCAGTTCTTC.